Each of the 18 T cell receptor beta chains below was sequenced from the same sample in a study of blood T cell repertoires in COVID-19 (dated by TCRdb to the early 2020s). Libraries were prepared through the immunoSEQ multiplex PCR assay. TCRdb obtained this table from immuneACCESS and retained in-frame rearrangements with V and J assigned. These tables miss some clones; where compared with another copy, unresolved V genes account for less than half of the shortfall, and the remainder is unexplained. This sample has 300,000 to 500,000 clones in its table, and more than 75% of those were observed once. The ten largest account for around 0.91% of the sample. Sequenced sample: PBMCs or T cells enriched from blood (not recorded which). These TCRs come from a woman in her 30s with acute COVID-19.

V and J are TRBV6-5 and TRBJ1-2, with 7 bases lining up with TRBD1. Germline V lookup: CDR1 MNHEY, CDR2 SVGAGI. V shed 7 bases and J 2 bases; nucleotides not matched to a gene: 7. The CDR3 length is 14 residues. The CDR3 protein is CASKSTGSNYGYTF. CDR3 sequence (DNA): TGTGCCAGCAAATCGACAGGGTCGAACTATGGCTACACCTTC.

The rearrangement uses TRBV4-3 and TRBJ2-7; 13 bases align to TRBD2. Germline values: CDR1 LGHNA, CDR2 YSLEER. V was pared by 2 bases and J by 1 base, with 8 bases of the junction left unmatched. CDR3 length equals 18 residues. CDR3 sequence: CASSQYELAGGLSYEQYF. The CDR3 nucleotides are TGCGCCAGCAGCCAATATGAACTAGCGGGGGGGCTGTCCTACGAGCAGTACTTC.

V gene TRBV9 combines with J gene TRBJ2-5, with 8 bases fitting TRBD1. The CDR3 spans 14 residues. Germline trimming cut 4 bases from V and 4 bases from J; bases unmatched to any gene: 6. Germline loops: CDR1 SGDLS, CDR2 YYNGEE. CDR3 protein: CASSPSGTGETQYF. The CDR3 nucleotides read TGTGCCAGCAGCCCCTCCGGGACAGGAGAGACCCAGTACTTC.

This clone occurred once. The genes are TRBV5-1 and TRBJ2-3, with 7 positions matching TRBD1. The CDR3 is made up of 12 amino acids. The junction had 2 bases not matched to a gene; V was cut back by 4 bases and J by 6 bases. CDR1 is SGHRS and CDR2 is YFSETQ in the germline V gene. CDR3 loop: CASSIQGDTQYF. CDR3 bases: TGCGCCAGCAGCATACAGGGGGATACGCAGTATTTT. Full variable domain (rest looked up from reference TRBV5-1 and TRBJ2-3): KAGVTQTPRYLIKTRGQQVTLSCSPISGHRSVSWYQQTPGQGLQFLFEYFSETQRNKGNFPGRFSGRQFSNSRSEMNVSTLELGDSALYLCASSIQGDTQYFGPGTRLTVL.

This rearrangement joins TRBV4-1 to TRBJ2-2; tentative D call: TRBD1 (7 bases). Trimming removed 0 bases at V and 7 bases at J, with 12 bases between. Germline CDR1 MGHRA, CDR2 YSYEKL. The length of the CDR3 is 15 residues. CDR3 DNA sequence: TGCGCCAGCAGCCAAGAAAAGCAGGGGGGCGGGGAGCTGTTTTTT. Translating it yields CASSQEKQGGGELFF.

The chain employs TRBV18 and TRBJ1-4, with D possibly matching TRBD1 (6 bases). With 6 bases removed from V and 5 bases from J, the gap between germline ends came to 13 bases. Germline V gives CDR1 KGHSH, CDR2 LQKENI. The CDR3 covers 14 residues. CDR3 amino acids: CASSIGGANEKLFF. The CDR3 coding sequence is TGTGCCAGCTCCATCGGGGGGGCCAATGAAAAACTGTTTTTT.

The chain carries TRBV6-2 or TRBV6-3 and TRBJ1-3; 10 bases map to TRBD1. CDR3 size: 19 residues. Germline loops: CDR1 MNHEY, CDR2 SVGEGT. Trimming removed 5 bases from V and 4 bases from J; junction bases left unmatched: 17. The CDR3 DNA reads TGTGCCAGCAGTCTTACCCTCGACCTGGGACAGGGGAACGGAAACACCATATATTTT. Translated, it gives CASSLTLDLGQGNGNTIYF.

The V call is TRBV2, the J call TRBJ1-6, with no clear D. Germline CDR1 reads SNHLY; CDR2 reads FYNNEI. The CDR3 length is 13 residues. V was clipped by 6 bases and J by 8 bases, with 11 bases between them. CDR3 sequence reads: CASSASGDSPLHF. The DNA of the CDR3 is TGTGCCAGCAGCGCCTCGGGAGATTCACCCCTCCACTTT.

This chain uses TRBV27 with TRBJ1-1, with D perhaps TRBD1 (5 bases). Trimming shortened V by 2 bases and J by 5 bases, and 12 bases separated the two germline ends. CDR1 is MNHEY and CDR2 is SMNVEV in the germline V gene (reference sequence). The CDR3 is 14 residues long. CDR3 sequence (DNA): TGTGCCAGCAGTTTACGGACAAAGGCGACTGAAGCTTTCTTT. Amino acid sequence: CASSLRTKATEAFF.

This chain joins TRBV5-1 and TRBJ2-2; D gene uncertain. This CDR3 region has 17 residues. Trimming removed 2 bases from V and 4 bases from J, with 18 bases in between. CDR1 SGHRS and CDR2 YFSETQ come from the germline V gene. The CDR3 spells CASSFQQSTDITGELFF. The DNA of the CDR3 is TGCGCCAGCAGCTTTCAACAGTCAACCGATATCACCGGGGAGCTGTTTTTT.

The chain couples TRBV10-2 to TRBJ2-7; D is perhaps TRBD2 (6 bases). This CDR3 is 14 amino acids long. Between the trimmed V and J ends, which lost 2 bases and 6 bases, there was a span of 14 bases. The germline V gene has CDR1 WSHSY and CDR2 SAAADI. DNA for the CDR3: TGCGCCAGCAGTGAGGCCTCGGAGGGAATCGAGCAGTACTTC. Translation gives CASSEASEGIEQYF.

This chain links TRBV9 with TRBJ2-1; D is unresolved. CDR1 is SGDLS, CDR2 YYNGEE, per germline. There are 14 residues in the CDR3. Trimming took 0 bases from V and 7 from J, leaving 11 bases between them. CDR3 sequence: CASSVALRGNEQFF. In DNA form, the CDR3 reads TGTGCCAGCAGCGTAGCTCTGAGAGGTAATGAGCAGTTCTTC.

The chain recombines TRBV29-1 with TRBJ1-2; 10 bases line up with TRBD1. The junction had 11 bases not matched to a gene; V was cut back by 8 bases and J by 8 bases. Per the germline V gene, CDR1 is SQVTM and CDR2 is ANQGSEA. The CDR3 is 13 amino acids. In DNA, the CDR3 is TGCAGCAGGCTGACAGGGGGCTTGGTGGGCTACACCTTC. This gives the protein CSRLTGGLVGYTF.

The CDR3 bases are TGTGCCAGCGCTGCTGGGGCGGGGGAGCAGTACTTC. It specifies CASAAGAGEQYF. The rearrangement joins TRBV18 to TRBJ2-7; D perhaps matches TRBD2 (6 bases). The germline V gene encodes CDR1 KGHSH and CDR2 LQKENI. This CDR3 comprises 12 residues. Trimming took off 8 bases at V and 7 bases at J, with 15 bases between the two ends.

This rearrangement joins TRBV6-1 to TRBJ1-4, with 9 bases matching TRBD1. CDR3 length: 16 amino acids. Per germline, CDR1 MNHNS and CDR2 SASEGT. The trim removed 1 base at V and 8 bases at J, leaving 8 bases unmatched. The CDR3 DNA is TGTGCCAGCAGTGAAGGTGGGGGGACAGGGCGAGAAAAACTGTTTTTT. Its translation: CASSEGGGTGREKLFF.

The CDR3 loop is CASSYREGTEAFF. In nucleotides, the CDR3 is TGTGCCAGCAGCTACAGGGAGGGGACTGAAGCTTTCTTT. The genes are TRBV7-6 and TRBJ1-1; D may be TRBD1 (6 bases). Trimming took 4 bases from V and 5 from J, leaving 11 bases between them. The CDR3 is 13 amino acids. Germline CDR1 is SGHVS and CDR2 is FNYEAQ.

This clone turned up a few times. The V and J genes are TRBV7-9 and TRBJ2-7, with D possibly being TRBD2 (7 bases). CDR1 is SEHNR, CDR2 FQNEAQ, per germline (reference sequence). This CDR3 has 15 amino acids. V was pared by 4 bases and J by 2 bases, with 15 bases between. As DNA, the CDR3 is TGTGCCAGCAGCTCGGGGCGGGGGCTCACCTACGAGCAGTACTTC. Protein sequence: CASSSGRGLTYEQYF.

The chain's CDR3 is CASSPGLFPLGELFF. CDR3 DNA sequence: TGCGCCAGCAGTCCAGGACTTTTCCCCCTCGGGGAGCTGTTTTTT. The chain employs TRBV10-1 and TRBJ2-2, with D maybe TRBD2 (5 bases). The CDR3 has 15 amino acids. Trimming took 5 bases from V and 7 from J, leaving 17 bases between them. Germline V gene lookup returns CDR1 WNHNN and CDR2 SYGVQD (reference sequence).